A single sample is the source of the 15 T cell receptor beta chains below, sequenced in a study of cytotoxic CD8 clonotypes in ibrutinib-treated CLL. The repertoire was sequenced with immunoSEQ multiplex PCR; TCRdb's copy has only in-frame clones and lacks some. The data show tens of thousands of clones, roughly 80% seen once. Specimen: PBMCs, collected after 12 months of ibrutinib treatment. These receptors all stem from a human donor with chronic lymphocytic leukemia.

This clone was counted a few times. V and J are TRBV10-2 and TRBJ2-7, with D perhaps matching TRBD1 or TRBD2 (5 bases each). The germline gives CDR1 WSHSY, CDR2 SAAADI. Between the trimmed V and J ends, which lost 6 bases and 7 bases, there was a span of 25 bases. The CDR3 runs to 16 residues. This CDR3 is CASRPTLGPGRWEQYF. The CDR3 DNA reads TGCGCCAGCAGACCAACTCTGGGGCCGGGGAGATGGGAGCAGTACTTC.

This sequence joins TRBV7-9 and TRBJ1-2, with D possibly matching TRBD1 (5 bases). The germline gives CDR1 SEHNR, CDR2 FQNEAQ (reference sequence). The CDR3 covers 13 residues. V was cut by 1 base and J by 7 bases, with 10 bases left in between. The CDR3 sequence: CASSLGWGFGYTF. The CDR3 DNA reads as TGTGCCAGCAGCTTAGGTTGGGGGTTTGGCTACACCTTC.

This rearrangement joins TRBV7-8 to TRBJ2-2, with D tentatively TRBD1 (6 bases). Germline assignment: CDR1 SGHVS and CDR2 FQNEAQ. Trimming removed 5 bases at V and 1 base at J, with 11 bases between. The CDR3 consists of 15 residues. The CDR3 region has the DNA TGTGCCAGCAGCGATCAGGGACAGAACACCGGGGAGCTGTTTTTT. Translated: CASSDQGQNTGELFF.

The gene calls are TRBV29-1 and TRBJ2-1, with a tentative D call TRBD1 (6 bases). Germline V lookup: CDR1 SQVTM, CDR2 ANQGSEA. The V gene lost 7 bases and the J gene lost 4 bases, with 11 bases spanning the gap. The CDR3 sequence is 12 residues long. In DNA, the CDR3 is TGCAGCGGTATCAGGGGATACAATGAGCAGTTCTTC. Protein sequence: CSGIRGYNEQFF.

This chain links TRBV29-1 with TRBJ2-2; TRBD1 might be the D (7 bases). V was cut by 6 bases and J by 5 bases, with 16 bases left in between. Per germline, CDR1 SQVTM and CDR2 ANQGSEA. This CDR3 has 14 residues. The CDR3 nucleotides read TGCAGCGTCCGGGGGCAGGGGGGTACCGGGGAGCTGTTTTTT. Its protein product is CSVRGQGGTGELFF.

The rearrangement links TRBV7-2 to TRBJ2-1; 10 nucleotides match TRBD2. Trimming at V came to 2 bases and at J to 8 bases, leaving 15 bases not matched to a gene. This CDR3 has 18 residues. Germline CDR1 SGHTA, CDR2 FQGNSA. CDR3 amino acids: CASSLPPTSGYPKDEQFF. The CDR3 region has the DNA TGTGCCAGCAGCTTACCCCCGACTAGCGGGTACCCTAAGGATGAGCAGTTCTTC.

In its sample, this clone was seen a few times. The chain combines TRBV15 with TRBJ1-3; D is undetermined. Germline loops: CDR1 LNHNV, CDR2 YYDKDF (reference sequence). V was clipped by 3 bases and J by 6 bases, with 6 bases between them. The CDR3 contains 12 residues. The CDR3 sequence is CATSRDLNTIYF. CDR3 sequence (DNA): TGTGCCACCAGCAGGGATCTAAACACCATATATTTT.

This sequence joins TRBV5-6 and TRBJ2-3, with 12 bases matching TRBD1. V lost 7 bases to trimming and J lost 4 bases; unmatched junction nucleotides: 10. This CDR3 is built from 16 residues. Germline V gene data show CDR1 as SGHDT and CDR2 as YYEEEE. The CDR3 bases are TGTGCCAGCGGTACCTCGGGACAGGGGGCTTCAGATACGCAGTATTTT. The encoded protein is CASGTSGQGASDTQYF. Combining the CDR3 with reference TRBV5-6 and TRBJ2-3 gives the whole variable domain DAGVTQSPTHLIKTRGQQVTLRCSPKSGHDTVSWYQQALGQGPQFIFQYYEEEERQRGNFPDRFSGHQFPNYSSELNVNALLLGDSALYLCASGTSGQGASDTQYFGPGTRLTVL.

V is TRBV19 and J is TRBJ2-3, with 9 bases lining up with TRBD2. Germline CDR1 and CDR2: LNHDA and SQIVND (reference sequence). The CDR3 totals 15 residues. Trimming cost V 3 bases and J 4 bases; bases outside gene matches: 5. The CDR3 here is CASSIQVAGADTQYF. CDR3 nucleotides: TGTGCCAGTAGTATCCAGGTAGCGGGGGCAGATACGCAGTATTTT.

The V gene is TRBV2, the J gene TRBJ1-5; D possibly corresponds to TRBD1 (6 bases). This CDR3 has 15 amino acids. Germline V lookup: CDR1 SNHLY, CDR2 FYNNEI. V was trimmed by 6 bases and J by 0 bases, leaving 12 bases between them. In DNA form, the CDR3 reads TGTGCCAGCAGGGAGGACAGATTTAGCAATCAGCCCCAGCATTTT. It translates to CASREDRFSNQPQHF.

The chain recombines TRBV7-2 with TRBJ1-6, with a weak D call TRBD1 (6 bases). This CDR3 is 17 amino acids long. V dropped 1 base and J dropped 7 bases, with 17 bases sitting between them. The germline V gene encodes CDR1 SGHTA and CDR2 FQGNSA. The DNA of the CDR3 is TGTGCCAGCAGCTTAGGCGGGGCAGGGGCCGCGAATTCACCCCTCCACTTT. The encoded protein is CASSLGGAGAANSPLHF.

Only a few counts were recorded for this clone. The chain is built from TRBV9 and TRBJ1-2; D is uncertain. The CDR3 covers 14 residues. The germline gives CDR1 SGDLS, CDR2 YYNGEE. V lost 2 bases, J lost 8 bases, and 16 bases lay in between. The CDR3 here is CASSVGQAGSGYTF. In DNA, the CDR3 is TGTGCCAGCAGCGTTGGGCAGGCTGGGTCGGGCTACACCTTC.

V usage is TRBV7-3 and J usage is TRBJ2-3, with D hard to call. V lost 2 bases, J lost 1 base, and 4 bases lay in between. The CDR3 length is 13 residues. From germline, CDR1 is SGHTA and CDR2 FQGTGA. For the CDR3, the DNA is TGTGCCAGCAGCTTAGGGGGCACAGATACGCAGTATTTT. This sequence encodes CASSLGGTDTQYF.

The V gene is TRBV5-6, the J gene TRBJ2-6; D gene uncertain. From germline, CDR1 is SGHDT and CDR2 YYEEEE. Trimming took 1 base from V and 3 from J, leaving 5 bases between them. The CDR3 contains 14 residues. CDR3 region: CASSLRVGANVLTF. CDR3 DNA sequence: TGTGCCAGCAGCTTGAGGGTTGGGGCCAACGTCCTGACTTTC.

This chain joins TRBV5-1 and TRBJ2-3; no clear D. From germline, CDR1 is SGHRS and CDR2 YFSETQ. Trimming shortened V by 5 bases and J by 2 bases, and 9 bases separated the two germline ends. The CDR3 is 13 residues long. CDR3 coding DNA: TGCGCCAGCAGTTGGTCCGTCACAGATACGCAGTATTTT. This encodes CASSWSVTDTQYF.